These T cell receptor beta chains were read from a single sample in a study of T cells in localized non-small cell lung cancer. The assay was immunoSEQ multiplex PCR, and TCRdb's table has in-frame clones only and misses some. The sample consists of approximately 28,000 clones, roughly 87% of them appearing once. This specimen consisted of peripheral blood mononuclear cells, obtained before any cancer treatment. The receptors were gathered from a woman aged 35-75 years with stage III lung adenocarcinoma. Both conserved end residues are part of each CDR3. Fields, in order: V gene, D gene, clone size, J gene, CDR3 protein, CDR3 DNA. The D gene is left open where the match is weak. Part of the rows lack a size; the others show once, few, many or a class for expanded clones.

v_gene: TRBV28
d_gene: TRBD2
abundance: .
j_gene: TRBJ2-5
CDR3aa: CASSSSGLAGGQETQYF
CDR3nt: TGTGCCAGCAGTTCTTCAGGACTAGCGGGAGGCCAAGAGACCCAGTACTTC

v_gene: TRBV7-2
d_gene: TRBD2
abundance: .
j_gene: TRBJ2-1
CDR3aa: CASSPRGGAGTYNEQFF
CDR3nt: TGTGCCAGCAGCCCCCGCGGGGGAGCGGGAACCTACAATGAGCAGTTCTTC

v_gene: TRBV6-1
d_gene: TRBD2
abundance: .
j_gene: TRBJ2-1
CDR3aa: CASSGEAGGYNEQFF
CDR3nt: TGTGCCAGCAGTGGAGAAGCGGGGGGCTACAATGAGCAGTTCTTC

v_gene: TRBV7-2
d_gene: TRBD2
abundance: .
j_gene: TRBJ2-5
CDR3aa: CASSPGRGRETQYF
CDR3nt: TGTGCCAGCAGCCCCGGGAGGGGCAGGGAGACCCAGTACTTC

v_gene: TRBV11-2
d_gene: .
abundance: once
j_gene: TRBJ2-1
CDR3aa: CASSFGGPYNEQFF
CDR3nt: TGTGCCAGCAGCTTCGGGGGCCCTTACAATGAGCAGTTCTTC

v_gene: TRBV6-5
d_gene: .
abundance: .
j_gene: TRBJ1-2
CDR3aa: CASSLEVQGGASGYTF
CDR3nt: TGTGCCAGCAGTTTAGAGGTGCAGGGAGGGGCGAGTGGCTACACCTTC

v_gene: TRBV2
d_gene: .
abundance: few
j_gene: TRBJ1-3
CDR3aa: CASRAGQSGNTIYF
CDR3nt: TGTGCCAGCAGGGCCGGACAGTCGGGAAACACCATATATTTT

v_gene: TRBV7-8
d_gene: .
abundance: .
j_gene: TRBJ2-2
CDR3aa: CASSLGAATGELFF
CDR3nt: TGTGCCAGCAGCTTAGGGGCGGCAACCGGGGAGCTGTTTTTT

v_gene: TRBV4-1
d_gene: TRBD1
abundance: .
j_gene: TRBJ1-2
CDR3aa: CASSENRGDGYGYTF
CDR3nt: TGCGCCAGCAGCGAAAACAGGGGGGACGGCTATGGCTACACCTTC

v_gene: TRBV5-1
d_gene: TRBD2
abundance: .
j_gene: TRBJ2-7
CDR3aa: CASSVSGGNSYEQYF
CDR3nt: TGCGCCAGCAGCGTTAGCGGGGGAAACTCCTACGAGCAGTACTTC

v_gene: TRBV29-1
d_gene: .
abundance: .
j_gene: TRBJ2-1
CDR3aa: CSAATQRRNEQFF
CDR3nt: TGCAGCGCCGCCACTCAGCGACGCAATGAGCAATTCTTC

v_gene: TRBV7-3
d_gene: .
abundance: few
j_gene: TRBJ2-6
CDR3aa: CASSSGTPISGANVLTF
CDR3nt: TGTGCCAGCAGCTCCGGGACACCTATCTCTGGGGCCAACGTCCTGACTTTC

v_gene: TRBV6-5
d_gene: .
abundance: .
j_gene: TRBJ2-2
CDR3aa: CATLAEGARELFF
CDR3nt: TGTGCCACCCTAGCGGAGGGGGCTAGGGAGCTGTTTTTT

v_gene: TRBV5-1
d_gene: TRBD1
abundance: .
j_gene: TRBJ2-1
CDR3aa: CASSSGQGRYNEQFF
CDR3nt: TGCGCCAGCAGCTCGGGACAGGGGCGATACAATGAGCAGTTCTTC

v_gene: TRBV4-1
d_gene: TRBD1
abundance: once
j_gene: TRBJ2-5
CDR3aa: CASSQRDRGQETQYF
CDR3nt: TGCGCCAGCAGCCAAAGGGACAGGGGGCAAGAGACCCAGTACTTC

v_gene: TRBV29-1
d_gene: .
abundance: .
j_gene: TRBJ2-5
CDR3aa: CSAEGTRVEGTQYF
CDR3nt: TGCAGCGCGGAGGGGACTCGCGTAGAGGGGACCCAGTACTTC

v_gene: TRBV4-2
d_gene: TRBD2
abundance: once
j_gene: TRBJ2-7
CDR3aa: CASSPLGLADSYEQYF
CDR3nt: TGTGCCAGCAGCCCCCTTGGACTAGCGGATTCCTACGAGCAGTACTTC

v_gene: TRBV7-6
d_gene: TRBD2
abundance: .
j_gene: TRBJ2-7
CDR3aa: CASSYLGRAYSYEQYF
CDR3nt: TGTGCCAGCAGCTACCTAGGGAGGGCTTACTCCTACGAGCAGTACTTC

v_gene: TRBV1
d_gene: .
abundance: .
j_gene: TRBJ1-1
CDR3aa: CTSSHRGTNTEAFF
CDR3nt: TGCACCAGCAGCCATAGGGGCACGAACACTGAAGCTTTCTTT